This TCR beta chain came from a study of blood T cells in healthy people across ages. Across the study: Template switching recovered approximately one barcoded beta molecule for every two T cells.

The use of a sample-barcoded 5' primer and a J-beta primer mix characterized a second PCR of 7 to 11 cycles. TCRdb processed the 5' RACE reads anew with MiXCR; each CDR3 protein has one entry. This table holds roughly 800,000 distinct CDR3 sequences, about three fifths found once. V was cut by 8 bases and J by 7 bases, with 26 bases left in between. This CDR3 comprises 16 residues. Germline V gene lookup returns CDR1 SGHVS and CDR2 FNYEAQ. The chain uses TRBV7-6 and TRBJ1-2; TRBD1 might be the D (6 bases). Sequenced input: blood. The sequence came from a man in his thirties or forties in good health. The CDR3 protein is CASGLNRDMSLGGYTF. CDR3 coding DNA: TGTGCCAGCGGTTTAAACCGGGACATGAGCCTCGGTGGCTACACCTTC.